The 7 T cell receptor beta chains reported below all come from one sample, sequenced in a study of cytomegalovirus exposure and HLA in healthy donors. 13 Jbeta primers and 60 Vbeta primers were used for the PCR. The repertoire was sequenced with immunoSEQ multiplex PCR; TCRdb's copy has only in-frame clones and lacks some. The top ten clones hold about 1.6% of a sample with about 160,000 clones, roughly 82% of them seen once. Sequencing input: PBMCs. These receptors were taken from a girl aged 5-17 years in good health and CMV-seropositive.

This rearrangement joins TRBV7-8 to TRBJ1-2; D is possibly TRBD1 (5 bases). The CDR3 is 15 amino acids. V was trimmed by 6 bases and J by 5 bases, leaving 19 bases between them. Looked up from germline, CDR1 is SGHVS and CDR2 is FQNEAQ. CDR3 amino acids: CASSSPGTGLYGYTF. DNA for the CDR3: TGTGCCAGCAGTTCTCCCGGGACGGGACTTTATGGCTACACCTTC.

The J gene is TRBJ2-1, the V gene TRBV7-3, with D maybe TRBD2 (7 bases). CDR3 length: 15 residues. Germline CDR1 SGHTA, CDR2 FQGTGA. V was trimmed by 4 bases and J by 6 bases, leaving 16 bases between them. The CDR3: CASSWGASGLNEQFF. In DNA, the CDR3 is TGTGCCAGCAGCTGGGGGGCTAGCGGACTCAATGAGCAGTTCTTC.

V and J are TRBV15 and TRBJ2-7; 10 bases are a match to TRBD2. The CDR3 has 17 residues. J gave up 5 bases and V 0 bases, and 10 bases lay outside the gene matches. Germline loops: CDR1 LNHNV, CDR2 YYDKDF (reference sequence). The CDR3 is CATSRDGGSGRVDEQYF. Written as DNA, the CDR3 is TGTGCCACCAGCAGAGATGGCGGGAGCGGGAGGGTCGACGAGCAGTACTTC.

The chain couples TRBV29-1 to TRBJ2-1, with D unclear. Germline CDR1 and CDR2: SQVTM and ANQGSEA. The CDR3 has 13 residues. V lost 4 bases and J 5 bases, leaving 12 bases between the germline ends. The CDR3 loop reads CSVALIRDNEQFF. CDR3 coding DNA: TGCAGCGTTGCCCTAATCCGGGACAATGAGCAGTTCTTC.

This chain joins TRBV6-6 and TRBJ2-1; 10 nucleotides match TRBD2. Germline V gene lookup returns CDR1 MNHNY and CDR2 SVGAGI (reference sequence). V lost 4 bases and J lost 8; bases outside the gene matches: 5. CDR3 length: 14 residues. The CDR3 loop reads CASSSGTSDDEQFF. CDR3 bases: TGTGCCAGCAGTTCCGGGACTAGCGACGATGAGCAGTTCTTC.

This sequence joins TRBV30 and TRBJ2-7; 9 bases match TRBD1. Germline CDR1 reads GTSNPN; CDR2 reads SVGIG (reference sequence). This CDR3 has 14 amino acids. V shed 0 bases, J shed 5 bases, and the junction held 5 bases outside the gene matches. The CDR3 region is CAWSVPGQGDEQYF. As DNA, the CDR3 is TGTGCCTGGAGTGTACCGGGACAGGGTGACGAGCAGTACTTC.

The chain links TRBV7-9 to TRBJ1-1; tentative D call: TRBD1 (5 bases). CDR3 length: 13 residues. Trimming cost V 6 bases and J 1 base, with 9 bases left between them. Per the germline V gene, CDR1 is SEHNR and CDR2 is FQNEAQ (reference sequence). Here the CDR3 reads CASRIGGNTEAFF. CDR3 in DNA: TGTGCCAGCAGGATCGGGGGGAACACTGAAGCTTTCTTT.